This T cell receptor beta chain was recovered during a study of blood T cells in healthy people across ages (dated by TCRdb to between 2014 and 2016). Background for the entire study: In model experiments, template switching captured roughly one uniquely barcoded TCR beta cDNA molecule for every two T cells. Using the same blood draw, the study looked at two additional independent replicas of 1 million unique cDNA reads for two donors, one aged 18 to 29 and the other aged 80 or older. Donors were grouped into four age groups: young (average 16 years), middle-aged (39), aged (about 60) and long-lived (roughly 80). To track age-related changes in TCR beta repertoire diversity, the study relied on deep sequencing normalized with unique cDNA molecular identifiers. Summary of the overall study and its limitations: Conclusive comparison of naive and antigen-experienced compartments was prevented by the profiling of bulk unsorted PBMCs. The long-lived group showed more naive CD4+ T cells, fewer expanded clones and increased TCR diversity than the aged group, suggesting age selection. Because donor CMV infection status was unknown, age-related changes in expanded clonotypes were potentially confounded. Estimates of total diversity based on one million sequenced T cells were regarded as lower bounds and as underestimates. As age increased, observed TCR beta diversity per million T cells dropped in a roughly linear way, and a significant reduction was already evident by age 40. Observed TCR beta diversity correlated strongly with the percentage of naive T cells measured by flow cytometry.

The library was made by 5' RACE. This sample was sequenced with an Illumina HiSeq 2500. A second 7 to 11 cycle PCR used a sample-barcoded 5' primer and a J-beta primer mix. Each TCR beta cDNA molecule received a unique molecular identifier from a template-switch 5' adaptor carrying 12 random nucleotides. At least 2.5 million CDR3-containing paired-end reads were obtained from each sample. The Mint cDNA synthesis kit, primed by a TRBC-specific oligonucleotide, was used to synthesize first-strand cDNA from all RNA. Following uracil-DNA glycosylase treatment, a first 18-cycle PCR with universal primers M1SS and BC2_uni_R was performed on all cDNA. Per the original workflow: Normalization of each sample was performed by random selection of 1 million high-quality reads, each carrying a distinct molecular identifier. Reads with shared molecular identifiers were discarded instead of being binned into consensus sequences. MiTCR, set to a Q25 quality threshold and the strictest error-elimination algorithm, was used for CDR3 identification, clonotype clustering and error correction. A nonparametric unseen species model using Euler transformation provided a lower-bound estimate of total TCR beta diversity. TCRdb reworked the public reads: Q25 trimming with fastp, MiXCR clone assembly, productive beta chains retained. Identical CDR3 proteins give one entry, which carries the most common genes and DNA. TCRdb assigned the V and J calls; the authors' analysis was not used. The sample includes roughly 800,000 distinct CDR3 sequences, with 20% to 25% observed a single time. The ten largest clonotypes hold 9.4% of the sample.

Comments on this clonotype: What antigen it recognizes has not been identified. There are no base qualities to consult, and no much larger clone falls within one base.

CDR1 and CDR2, looked up from the germline V gene, are MNHEY and SVGAGI. V is cut back by 0 bases and J by 5 bases, with 0 bases in the junction unmatched. The CDR3, cysteine through phenylalanine, is 14 amino acids long. The read is trimmed to its CDR3 DNA, 42 bases read in frame from base 1. The donors were around 39 Caucasian individuals from Russia, aged roughly 6 to 90 years, who were systemically healthy. Each donor gave 8 to 10 milliliters of peripheral blood, drawn into EDTA-treated Vacutainer tubes. PBMCs were isolated by Ficoll-Paque density-gradient centrifugation, with at least 6 million obtained per sample. Trizol reagent was used to extract total RNA from the PBMCs, yielding at least 5 micrograms per sample. The percentages of naive CD45RAhigh/CD27high T cells were determined by flow cytometry on a PBMC aliquot from every donor. This sample was also put to use in a study of T cells of mothers and their children. The second study also describes: The donors were nine systemically healthy Caucasian individuals, made up of three mothers and their six children. cDNA synthesis used all of the extracted RNA, with 1.5 ug of RNA in each 15 ul reaction. Sample barcodes and 2-4 random nucleotides were added via the M1S primer in the second PCR. More than 9 million TCR beta CDR3 reads were obtained from each mother, and some 3 million reads were obtained from each child. TCR recombination output is similarly shaped by thymic selection in related and unrelated pairs, with a minor effect exerted by inherited differences. Normalized repertoire overlap was always slightly but never significantly higher in related than unrelated mother-child pairs. No persistent microchimeric T cell clones were found, with a detection sensitivity of approximately 100 clones per million clonotypes. The study used deep NGS to compare TCR beta repertoires of mothers and children, seeking features distinguishing related mother-child pairs from unrelated individuals. Mothers averaged about 40 +/- 4 years of age and children averaged approximately 11 +/- 4 years. After adapter ligation with NEBNext reagents, the libraries were sequenced on Illumina HiSeq 2000 with 100+100 nt paired-end reads. To prevent cross-contamination, the mother and child libraries were prepared a month apart and were sequenced in separate runs. Between roughly 500,000 and 2,300,000 distinct TCR beta clonotypes were identified per donor. Naive TCR beta clonotypes were estimated from low-frequency clonotypes matched to each donor's FACS-determined naive share, without sorting.

The sequence joins TRBV6-5 to TRBJ1-1, with 10 bases matching TRBD1. The TCR sequence derives from a boy younger than 18 in good health. Sequencing was carried out using blood. The DNA is TGTGCCAGCAGTTACTCGGGACAGGGGACTGAAGCTTTCTTT. It translates to CASSYSGQGTEAFF.